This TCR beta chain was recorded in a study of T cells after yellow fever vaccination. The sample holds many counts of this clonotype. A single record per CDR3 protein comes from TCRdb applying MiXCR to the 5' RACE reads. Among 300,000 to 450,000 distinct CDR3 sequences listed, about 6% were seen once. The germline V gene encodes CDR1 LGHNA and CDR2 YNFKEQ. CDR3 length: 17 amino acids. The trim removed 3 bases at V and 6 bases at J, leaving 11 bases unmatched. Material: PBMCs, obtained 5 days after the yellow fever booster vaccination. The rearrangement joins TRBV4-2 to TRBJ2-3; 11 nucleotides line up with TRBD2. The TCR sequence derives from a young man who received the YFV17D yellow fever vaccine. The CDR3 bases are TGTGCCAGCAGCCACAGTATAGCGGGAGGGCCCTCGGATACGCAGTATTTT. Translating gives CASSHSIAGGPSDTQYF.